This entry lists 31 T cell receptor beta chains sequenced from one sample in a study of blood T cell repertoires in COVID-19. The data were produced by immunoSEQ multiplex PCR, yet TCRdb's version contains in-frame clones alone and is incomplete. The repertoire has approximately 170,000 clones, about 84% of them found once; the top ten carry 12%. Material: PBMCs or T cells enriched from blood (not recorded which). These receptors were taken from a man in his fifties or sixties who had recovered from COVID-19.

The chain has TRBV28 and TRBJ1-4; D gene uncertain. This CDR3 has 13 residues. The V end lost 8 bases, the J end lost 0 bases, and 7 bases lay between the germline ends. The germline CDR1 and CDR2 sequences are MDHEN and SYDVKM. CDR3 sequence: CASFGATNEKLFF. Written as DNA, the CDR3 is TGTGCCAGCTTCGGGGCAACTAATGAAAAACTGTTTTTT.

The chain carries TRBV6-5 and TRBJ1-1; 9 nucleotides agree with TRBD1. CDR3 length: 15 amino acids. Germline CDR1 is MNHEY and CDR2 is SVGAGI. The J segment lost 4 bases and the V segment lost 6 bases, leaving 9 bases of the junction unmatched. The CDR3 is CASSTLTGGFTEAFF. CDR3 sequence (DNA): TGTGCCAGCAGCACACTGACAGGGGGTTTCACTGAAGCTTTCTTT.

V is TRBV28 and J is TRBJ2-5; 8 bases fit TRBD1. After removal of 2 bases from V and 5 bases from J, the junction contained 7 bases not matched to a gene. CDR3 size: 15 residues. Germline CDR1 MDHEN, CDR2 SYDVKM. Here the CDR3 reads CASSLAGTGGETQYF. CDR3 nucleotides: TGTGCCAGCAGTTTAGCTGGGACAGGAGGCGAGACCCAGTACTTC. The entire variable domain, with the rest obtained from reference TRBV28 and TRBJ2-5, is as follows: DVKVTQSSRYLVKRTGEKVFLECVQDMDHENMFWYRQDPGLGLRLIYFSYDVKMKEKGDIPEGYSVSREKKERFSLILESASTNQTSMYLCASSLAGTGGETQYFGPGTRLLVL.

This clone has ten or more counts. V gene TRBV19 combines with J gene TRBJ2-1; 11 positions agree with TRBD1. The V segment lost 5 bases and the J segment 7 bases; nucleotides outside the gene matches: 7. Germline V gives CDR1 LNHDA, CDR2 SQIVND (reference sequence). CDR3 length equals 15 residues. CDR3 residues: CASSRLDRGQNEQFF. CDR3 in DNA: TGTGCCAGTAGTCGTTTGGACAGGGGGCAGAATGAGCAGTTCTTC.

V is TRBV7-9 and J is TRBJ1-2; D not certain. CDR3 length equals 16 residues. From germline, CDR1 is SEHNR and CDR2 FQNEAQ (reference sequence). V was trimmed by 1 base and J by 4 bases, leaving 16 bases between them. The CDR3 DNA is TGTGCCAGCAGCTTAGTCCGGCAGGAGGCTTTCTATGGCTACACCTTC. It is translated as CASSLVRQEAFYGYTF.

This chain links TRBV6-5 with TRBJ1-1; D remains unclear. The CDR3 length is 13 residues. The V end was cut by 4 bases, the J end by 4 bases, with 10 bases between. The germline V gene has CDR1 MNHEY and CDR2 SVGAGI. The CDR3 loop reads CASSSLLSTEAFF. CDR3 DNA sequence: TGTGCCAGCAGTTCCCTCCTTTCCACTGAAGCTTTCTTT.

A single count supports this clone. The chain employs TRBV5-4 and TRBJ1-2, with D perhaps matching TRBD1 (6 bases). The CDR3 length is 17 residues. Germline V gene sequence: CDR1 SGHNT, CDR2 YYREEE (reference sequence). Trimming cost V 6 bases and J 3 bases, with 24 bases left between them. The CDR3 coding sequence is TGTGCCAGCACCTCGGGGACAAGGAGCCCAACGTACTATGGCTACACCTTC. Translation gives CASTSGTRSPTYYGYTF.

The chain is built from TRBV9 and TRBJ2-2, with D hard to call. Germline V lookup: CDR1 SGDLS, CDR2 YYNGEE. This CDR3 spans 14 amino acids. Between the trimmed V and J ends, which lost 0 bases and 3 bases, there was a span of 6 bases. CDR3 sequence: CASSVELHTGELFF. In nucleotides, the CDR3 is TGTGCCAGCAGCGTAGAGCTCCACACCGGGGAGCTGTTTTTT.

The chain combines TRBV12-3 or TRBV12-4 with TRBJ1-1, with D tentatively TRBD1 (5 bases). The CDR3 contains 13 residues. Trimming took off 7 bases at V and 5 bases at J, with 14 bases between the two ends. The CDR3 DNA reads TGTGCCAGCACCATAGGGGAAAGGACTGAAGCTTTCTTT. Translating it yields CASTIGERTEAFF.

The CDR3, as DNA: TGTGCCATCAGTGATGGCGGGGGGGGCACAGATACGCAGTATTTT. This gives the protein CAISDGGGGTDTQYF. The chain is built from TRBV10-3 and TRBJ2-3; 9 bases align to TRBD2. Germline V gives CDR1 ENHRY, CDR2 SYGVKD. Trimming at V came to 3 bases and at J to 1 base, leaving 2 bases not matched to a gene. The CDR3 contains 15 residues.

The chain uses TRBV5-1 and TRBJ1-4; TRBD1 aligns across 8 bases. Unmatched junction bases numbered 11, after V lost 4 bases and J lost 0 bases. Germline CDR1 SGHRS, CDR2 YFSETQ. The CDR3 is 18 residues long. The CDR3 DNA is TGCGCCAGCAGCCCCTTCCGGGACAGGCTTGCAACTAATGAAAAACTGTTTTTT. Residues: CASSPFRDRLATNEKLFF.

The chain is built from TRBV3-1 (or the pseudogene TRBV3-2) and TRBJ1-1, with a weak D call TRBD1 (5 bases). Germline V gene sequence: CDR1 LGHDT, CDR2 YNNKEL (reference sequence). The V end lost 0 bases, the J end lost 5 bases, and 16 bases lay between the germline ends. The CDR3 runs to 16 residues. The CDR3 coding sequence is TGTGCCAGCAGCCAAGACATAGGGGTCGGAGAAACTGAAGCTTTCTTT. Encoded protein: CASSQDIGVGETEAFF.

This chain links TRBV7-2 with TRBJ2-6; D may be TRBD1 (6 bases). The V and J ends lost 5 bases and 0 bases respectively, with 11 bases between them. This CDR3 spans 16 amino acids. Germline V gene sequence: CDR1 SGHTA, CDR2 FQGNSA. The CDR3 DNA reads TGTGCCAGCAGCATGGGACATACCTCTGGGGCCAACGTCCTGACTTTC. Translation: CASSMGHTSGANVLTF.

The V call is TRBV30, the J call TRBJ1-2; D ambiguous. The CDR3 totals 12 residues. The V gene's germline CDR1 is GTSNPN and CDR2 SVGIG (reference sequence). V was clipped by 4 bases and J by 3 bases, with 9 bases between them. CDR3: CAWNQEDYGYTF. The CDR3 region has the DNA TGTGCCTGGAACCAGGAGGACTATGGCTACACCTTC.

The chain joins TRBV18 to TRBJ2-7; D is possibly TRBD1 (5 bases). The CDR3 extends over 13 amino acids. Trimming shortened V by 2 bases and J by 6 bases, and 11 bases separated the two germline ends. Looked up from germline, CDR1 is KGHSH and CDR2 is LQKENI. The CDR3 here is CASSPSQGTEQYF. The CDR3 DNA follows: TGTGCCAGCTCACCATCCCAGGGCACCGAGCAGTACTTC.

V usage is TRBV6-6 and J usage is TRBJ1-5; unclear D gene. The CDR3 length is 16 residues. Germline assignment: CDR1 MNHNY and CDR2 SVGAGI (reference sequence). V lost 0 bases, J lost 2 bases, and 11 bases lay in between. The CDR3 region has the DNA TGTGCCAGCAGTTACTCGGGCGGAGCGGGCAATCAGCCCCAGCATTTT. As protein: CASSYSGGAGNQPQHF.

The chain joins TRBV24-1 to TRBJ1-5, with TRBD1 identical over 7 bases. This CDR3 spans 15 amino acids. Losses at the gene ends were 3 bases for V and 7 bases for J; bases not matched to a gene: 8. CDR1 is KGHDR and CDR2 is SFDVKD in the germline V gene. DNA of the CDR3: TGTGCCACCAGTGATCCCGACAGGGATGGACAGCCCCAGCATTTT. This encodes CATSDPDRDGQPQHF.

The CDR3 reads CASSLRASGGEKLFF. DNA for the CDR3: TGTGCCAGCAGTCTTAGGGCAAGCGGGGGGGAAAAACTGTTTTTT. This chain links TRBV27 with TRBJ1-4; D possibly corresponds to TRBD1 (5 bases). The V gene's germline CDR1 is MNHEY and CDR2 SMNVEV (reference sequence). V lost 5 bases and J lost 8, with 18 bases in between. CDR3 length equals 15 residues.

This clone was seen only a few times. The V gene is TRBV2, the J gene TRBJ1-1; D is unresolved. The CDR3 extends over 13 amino acids. Germline V lookup: CDR1 SNHLY, CDR2 FYNNEI. Trimming stripped 4 bases from V and 10 bases from J, with 16 bases between. As DNA, the CDR3 is TGTGCCAGCAGTGCAACCTACCGATACGGAGCTTTCTTT. Its translation: CASSATYRYGAFF. Full variable domain (remainder filled in from reference TRBV2 and TRBJ1-1): EPEVTQTPSHQVTQMGQEVILRCVPISNHLYFYWYRQILGQKVEFLVSFYNNEISEKSEIFDDQFSVERPDGSNFTLKIRSTKLEDSAMYFCASSATYRYGAFFGQGTRLTVV.

This clone was found once. This specimen includes other DNA sequences encoding the same CDR3. This chain uses TRBV9 with TRBJ1-3; 10 bases fit TRBD1. The V segment lost 0 bases and the J segment 0 bases; nucleotides outside the gene matches: 3. Germline CDR1 SGDLS, CDR2 YYNGEE. This CDR3 region has 17 residues. CDR3 coding DNA: TGTGCCAGCAGCGTAGGACAGGGGGCTCGCTCTGGAAACACCATATATTTT. It specifies CASSVGQGARSGNTIYF.

The chain combines TRBV7-8 with TRBJ2-7; D ambiguous. CDR3 length: 14 amino acids. The V end lost 1 base, the J end lost 1 base, and 8 bases lay between the germline ends. From germline, CDR1 is SGHVS and CDR2 FQNEAQ. The DNA of the CDR3 is TGTGCCAGCAGCTTAGACGGCAGGTCCTACGAGCAGTACTTC. It encodes CASSLDGRSYEQYF. Based on the CDR3 plus reference TRBV7-8 and TRBJ2-7, the full variable domain is GAGVSQSPRYKVAKRGQDVALRCDPISGHVSLFWYQQALGQGPEFLTYFQNEAQLDKSGLPSDRFFAERPEGSVSTLKIQRTQQEDSAVYLCASSLDGRSYEQYFGPGTRLTVT.

The rearrangement joins TRBV24-1 to TRBJ2-2; 10 positions agree with TRBD1. Trimming took 3 bases from V and 6 from J; bases not matched to a gene: 6. In germline, CDR1 is KGHDR, CDR2 SFDVKD. There are 16 residues in the CDR3. CDR3 sequence (DNA): TGTGCCACCAGTGATGCTGGACAGGGGGGGGCCGGGGAGCTGTTTTTT. Amino acids: CATSDAGQGGAGELFF.

This clone was seen a handful of times. The rearrangement links TRBV3-1 (or the pseudogene TRBV3-2) to TRBJ2-2; 10 nucleotides agree with TRBD2. The CDR3 loop spans 16 amino acids. Germline lookup yields CDR1 LGHDT and CDR2 YNNKEL (reference sequence). V trimming: 4 bases; J trimming: 4 bases; junction bases outside the gene matches: 6. The CDR3 sequence is CASSRRWTSGTGELFF. CDR3 DNA: TGTGCCAGCAGCCGCCGCTGGACTAGCGGCACCGGGGAGCTGTTTTTT.

The gene calls are TRBV3-1 (or the pseudogene TRBV3-2) and TRBJ1-5; a possible D gene is TRBD1 (6 bases). This CDR3 is 12 amino acids long. From germline, CDR1 is LGHDT and CDR2 YNNKEL (reference sequence). V lost 1 base and J lost 15, with 13 bases in between. The chain's CDR3 is CASSQGDKGRHF. In DNA form, the CDR3 reads TGTGCCAGCAGCCAAGGGGACAAGGGCCGGCATTTT.

Notes on this clone: This sample also contains other DNA sequences that code for the same CDR3. The chain joins TRBV27 to TRBJ1-5, with 11 bases that match TRBD1. In germline, CDR1 is MNHEY, CDR2 SMNVEV (reference sequence). The CDR3 has 15 residues. V shed 2 bases, J shed 4 bases, and the junction held 1 base outside the gene matches. The CDR3: CASSLGTGGNQPQHF. Here the CDR3 DNA reads TGTGCCAGCAGTTTAGGGACAGGGGGAAATCAGCCCCAGCATTTT.

In this sample, this clone turned up a few times. The gene calls are TRBV19 and TRBJ1-3, with D unresolved. Trimming left V 9 bases short and J 3 bases short, with 9 bases between. CDR1 is LNHDA and CDR2 is SQIVND in the germline V gene (reference sequence). The CDR3 length is 12 residues. CDR3: CASSKFGNTIYF. The CDR3 DNA is TGTGCCAGCTCTAAATTTGGAAACACCATATATTTT.

This clone came up once. This chain uses TRBV27 with TRBJ2-3; D possibly corresponds to TRBD1 (5 bases). The CDR3 spans 15 residues. The germline V gene has CDR1 MNHEY and CDR2 SMNVEV (reference sequence). Trimming removed 2 bases at V and 1 base at J, with 10 bases between. CDR3 protein: CASSLGATGTDTQYF. DNA for the CDR3: TGTGCCAGCAGTTTAGGGGCGACGGGCACAGATACGCAGTATTTT.

Written as DNA, the CDR3 is TGTGCCAGCAGCCAGCGGGGGACCGTTGAAGCTTTCTTT. This gives the protein CASSQRGTVEAFF. V and J are TRBV3-1 (or the pseudogene TRBV3-2) and TRBJ1-1, with D possibly being TRBD1 (5 bases). The CDR3 has 13 amino acids. Germline V gives CDR1 LGHDT, CDR2 YNNKEL (reference sequence). V was trimmed by 3 bases and J by 7 bases, leaving 12 bases between them.

The V gene is TRBV12-3 or TRBV12-4, the J gene TRBJ1-1, with D possibly being TRBD1 (6 bases). V shed 7 bases and J shed 8 bases, with 11 bases lying between them. The CDR3 sequence is 11 residues long. CDR3 loop: CASTLDREAFF. The CDR3 nucleotides read TGTGCCAGCACCTTGGACAGAGAAGCTTTCTTT.

The J gene is TRBJ1-3, the V gene TRBV2, with D maybe TRBD1 (5 bases). The CDR3 totals 16 residues. Between the trimmed V and J ends, which lost 8 bases and 3 bases, there was a span of 20 bases. Germline V gives CDR1 SNHLY, CDR2 FYNNEI. The CDR3 is CASGRVGGRYGNTIYF. Written as DNA, the CDR3 is TGTGCCAGCGGGAGGGTTGGGGGGAGGTATGGAAACACCATATATTTT. Variable domain in full (rest from reference TRBV2 and TRBJ1-3): EPEVTQTPSHQVTQMGQEVILRCVPISNHLYFYWYRQILGQKVEFLVSFYNNEISEKSEIFDDQFSVERPDGSNFTLKIRSTKLEDSAMYFCASGRVGGRYGNTIYFGEGSWLTVV.

The CDR3 nucleotides read TGTGCCAGCAGCCAAGAGGACAGCTACGAGCAGTACTTC. This codes for CASSQEDSYEQYF. The chain recombines TRBV3-1 (or the pseudogene TRBV3-2) with TRBJ2-7; D is possibly TRBD1 (6 bases). The CDR3 is 13 residues long. Germline CDR1 is LGHDT and CDR2 is YNNKEL (reference sequence). Deletions cut 0 bases from V and 3 bases from J, with 6 bases between.